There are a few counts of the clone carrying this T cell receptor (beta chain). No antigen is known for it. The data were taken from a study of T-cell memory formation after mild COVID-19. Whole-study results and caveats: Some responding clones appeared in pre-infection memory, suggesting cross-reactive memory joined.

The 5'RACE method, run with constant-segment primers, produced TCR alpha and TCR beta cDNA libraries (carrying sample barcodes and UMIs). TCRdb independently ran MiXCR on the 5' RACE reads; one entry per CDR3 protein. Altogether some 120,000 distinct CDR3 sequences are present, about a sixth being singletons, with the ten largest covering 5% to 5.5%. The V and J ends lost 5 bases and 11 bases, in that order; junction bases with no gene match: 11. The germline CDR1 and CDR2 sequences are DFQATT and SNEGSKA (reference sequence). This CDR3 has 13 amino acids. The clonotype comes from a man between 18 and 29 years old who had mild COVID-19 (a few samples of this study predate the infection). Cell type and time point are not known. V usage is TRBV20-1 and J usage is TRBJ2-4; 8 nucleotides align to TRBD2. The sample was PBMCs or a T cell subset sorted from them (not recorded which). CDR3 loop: CSAGNSGLGVQYF. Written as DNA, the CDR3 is TGCAGTGCTGGCAATTCGGGACTAGGGGTTCAGTACTTC.